These 12 T cell receptor beta chains were sequenced from one sample in a study of Graves' ophthalmopathy and Graves' hyperthyroidism. RNA transcripts were the source from which TCR beta CDR3 regions were amplified. Second-round multiplex PCR came after a first-round RT-PCR that employed HTBI primers. Each CDR3 protein is one row after TCRdb ran MiXCR on the multiplex PCR reads. The sample has 200,000 to 250,000 distinct CDR3 sequences; less than 30% are singletons. Sample: peripheral blood. All receptors derive from a man aged 45 to 65 with Graves' ophthalmopathy.

At least ten counts were recorded for this clonotype. The chain uses TRBV7-2 and TRBJ2-5, with no clear D. Germline V CDR1 and CDR2: SGHTA, FQGNSA. The V gene lost 7 bases and the J gene lost 7 bases, with 22 bases spanning the gap. The CDR3 totals 15 residues. The CDR3 sequence is CASTVLVSPAGTQYF. The CDR3 nucleotides read TGTGCCAGCACCGTGTTAGTCTCGCCGGCTGGGACCCAGTACTTC.

This clonotype showed up just a few times. The chain joins TRBV13 to TRBJ2-7; D is possibly TRBD2 (5 bases). The CDR3 extends over 14 amino acids. Germline assignment: CDR1 PRHDT and CDR2 FYEKMQ (reference sequence). V dropped 5 bases and J dropped 7 bases, with 18 bases sitting between them. The chain's CDR3 is CASSIDSAPQEQYF. The CDR3, as DNA: TGTGCCAGCAGCATCGATAGCGCCCCCCAGGAGCAGTACTTC.

In its sample, this clonotype was seen a few times. This sequence joins TRBV6-5 and TRBJ1-1, with 7 bases matching TRBD1. This CDR3 is built from 15 residues. Losses at the gene ends were 6 bases for V and 7 bases for J; bases not matched to a gene: 14. Germline V lookup: CDR1 MNHEY, CDR2 SVGAGI. In DNA, the CDR3 is TGTGCCAGCAGGCCGGATCGTAGGGGGCTCGGTGAAGCTTTCTTT. Encoded protein: CASRPDRRGLGEAFF.

This clonotype was counted many times. This chain uses TRBV9 with TRBJ2-4, with D possibly matching TRBD2 (5 bases). The V gene's germline CDR1 is SGDLS and CDR2 YYNGEE. The ends were cut back, 3 bases at V and 5 bases at J, with 12 bases in the middle. The CDR3 spans 14 residues. The CDR3 spells CASSGRIRENIQYF. The CDR3 DNA sequence: TGTGCCAGCAGCGGGAGGATTCGGGAAAACATTCAGTACTTC. Complete variable domain (other parts from reference TRBV9 and TRBJ2-4): DSGVTQTPKHLITATGQRVTLRCSPRSGDLSVYWYQQSLDQGLQFLIQYYNGEERAKGNILERFSAQQFPDLHSELNLSSLELGDSALYFCASSGRIRENIQYFGAGTRLSVL.

This clonotype was counted many times. The CDR3 nucleotides read TGCGCCAGCAGCCCATCACAGGGGTCTGGCGAGCAGTACTTC. This codes for CASSPSQGSGEQYF. The chain is built from TRBV4-1 and TRBJ2-7; 7 positions agree with TRBD1. From germline, CDR1 is MGHRA and CDR2 YSYEKL. The CDR3 length is 14 residues. J was trimmed by 6 bases and V by 4 bases; bases with no gene match: 9.

The rearrangement links TRBV12-3 or TRBV12-4 to TRBJ2-7; D is undetermined. This CDR3 is built from 15 residues. V shed 5 bases and J shed 1 base, with 15 bases lying between them. The CDR3 coding sequence is TGTGCCAGCAGTCAACGCCCACAGATTTCCTACGAGCAGTACTTC. Encoded protein: CASSQRPQISYEQYF.

At least ten counts were recorded for this clonotype. V gene TRBV28 combines with J gene TRBJ2-7, with a possible D match to TRBD2 (6 bases). V was pared by 4 bases and J by 4 bases, with 11 bases between. CDR1 and CDR2 (germline): MDHEN, SYDVKM. This CDR3 is built from 13 residues. As DNA, the CDR3 is TGTGCCAGCAGTTGGGGTAGCGGTTACGAGCAGTACTTC. Protein: CASSWGSGYEQYF.

This clonotype was recorded many times. V usage is TRBV12-3 or TRBV12-4 and J usage is TRBJ2-5; 8 bases match TRBD2. V was pared by 5 bases and J by 5 bases, with 10 bases of the junction left unmatched. The CDR3 spans 15 residues. CDR3 loop: CASSITGTRGETQYF. Here the CDR3 DNA reads TGTGCCAGCAGTATTACCGGGACTAGAGGGGAGACCCAGTACTTC.

In this sample, this clonotype turned up many times. This chain connects TRBV14 to TRBJ1-1; D not certain. The ends were cut back, 6 bases at V and 1 base at J, with 15 bases in the middle. CDR3 length: 15 residues. Germline V gene sequence: CDR1 SGHDN, CDR2 FVKESK. The CDR3 DNA is TGTGCCAGCAGTAACTGGGTTACACCGAACACTGAAGCTTTCTTT. Translation gives CASSNWVTPNTEAFF.

This clonotype was observed at least ten times. CDR3 bases: TGTGCTAGCCCGATAGAGGGGCGAGAAAGATACGAGCAGTACTTC. Protein sequence: CASPIEGRERYEQYF. This sequence joins TRBV12-5 and TRBJ2-7, with D perhaps being TRBD1 or TRBD2 (5 bases each). The CDR3 sequence is 15 residues long. Trimming stripped 9 bases from V and 4 bases from J, with 22 bases between. Per germline, CDR1 LGHNT and CDR2 FRNRAP.

This clonotype was counted many times. The genes are TRBV6-5 and TRBJ2-7; 8 nucleotides line up with TRBD1. The V segment lost 4 bases and the J segment 1 base; nucleotides outside the gene matches: 9. The CDR3 runs 16 residues. Germline CDR1 reads MNHEY; CDR2 reads SVGAGI. The CDR3 DNA follows: TGTGCCAGCAGTTCCTCACCGCGGGACAGGTCCTACGAGCAGTACTTC. Its protein is CASSSSPRDRSYEQYF.

The V and J genes are TRBV28 and TRBJ2-7, with D tentatively TRBD1 (5 bases). CDR1 is MDHEN and CDR2 is SYDVKM in the germline V gene. V lost 10 bases and J 5 bases, leaving 21 bases between the germline ends. CDR3 length equals 14 residues. CDR3 bases: TGTGCCACCCTCTTGGACCGGGTAGGGGACGAGCAGTACTTC. It codes for CATLLDRVGDEQYF. Drawing the rest from reference TRBV28 and TRBJ2-7, the complete variable domain is DVKVTQSSRYLVKRTGEKVFLECVQDMDHENMFWYRQDPGLGLRLIYFSYDVKMKEKGDIPEGYSVSREKKERFSLILESASTNQTSMYLCATLLDRVGDEQYFGPGTRLTVT.